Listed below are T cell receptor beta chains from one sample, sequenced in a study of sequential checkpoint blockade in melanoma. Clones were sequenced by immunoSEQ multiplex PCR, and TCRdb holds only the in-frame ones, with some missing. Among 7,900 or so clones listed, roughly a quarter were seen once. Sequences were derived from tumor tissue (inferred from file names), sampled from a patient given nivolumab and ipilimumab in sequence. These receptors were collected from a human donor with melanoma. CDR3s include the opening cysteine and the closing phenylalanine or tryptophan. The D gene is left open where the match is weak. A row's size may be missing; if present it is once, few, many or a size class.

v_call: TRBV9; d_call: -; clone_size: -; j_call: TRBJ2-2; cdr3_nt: TGTGCCAGCAGCGATTCATTAAGTACCGGGGAGCTGTTTTTT; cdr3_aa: CASSDSLSTGELFF
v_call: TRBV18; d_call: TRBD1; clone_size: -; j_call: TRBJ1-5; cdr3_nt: TGTGCCAGCTCACCAACGGGACAGAATAGCAATCAGCCCCAGCATTTT; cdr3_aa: CASSPTGQNSNQPQHF
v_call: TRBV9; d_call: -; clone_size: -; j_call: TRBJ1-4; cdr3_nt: TGTGCCAGCAGCGTAGGCCCCAACGAGGGCGGGGGACTGTTTTTT; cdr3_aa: CASSVGPNEGGGLFF
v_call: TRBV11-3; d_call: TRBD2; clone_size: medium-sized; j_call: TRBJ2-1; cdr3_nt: TGTGCCAGCAGACGGAGCGGGACTAGCGGGAGTTATTACTACAATGAGCAGTTCTTC; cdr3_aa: CASRRSGTSGSYYYNEQFF
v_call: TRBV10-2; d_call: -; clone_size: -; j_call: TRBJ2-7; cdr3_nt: TGCGCCAGCAGCCCCCTCTCCTACGAGCAGTACTTC; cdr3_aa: CASSPLSYEQYF
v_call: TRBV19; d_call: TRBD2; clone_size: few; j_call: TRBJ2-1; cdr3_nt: TGTGCCAGTAGTAGGGCTAGCGGGAGGAATGGGCGAGCGGGTGAGCAGTTCTTC; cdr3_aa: CASSRASGRNGRAGEQFF
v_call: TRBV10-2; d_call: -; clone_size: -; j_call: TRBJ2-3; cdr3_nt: TGCGCCAGCAGTGATCCCGGGACTCCTGAAGATACGCAGTATTTT; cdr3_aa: CASSDPGTPEDTQYF
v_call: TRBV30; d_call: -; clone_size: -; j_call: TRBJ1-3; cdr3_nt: TGTGCCTGGAGTGTATTCGGGGACACCATATATTTT; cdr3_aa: CAWSVFGDTIYF
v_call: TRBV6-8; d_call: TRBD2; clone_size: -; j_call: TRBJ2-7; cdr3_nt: TGTGCCAGCAGCGGACTAGCGGGGAGGGAGCAGTACTTC; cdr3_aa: CASSGLAGREQYF
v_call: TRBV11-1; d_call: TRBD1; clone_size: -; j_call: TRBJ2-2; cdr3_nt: TGTGCCAGCAGCCTAAAGGGGGCGCCCAGCACCGGGGAGCTGTTTTTT; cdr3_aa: CASSLKGAPSTGELFF
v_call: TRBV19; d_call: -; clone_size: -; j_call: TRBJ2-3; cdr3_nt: TGTGCCAGTAGTATAGTCCCAACAGATACGCAGTATTTT; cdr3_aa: CASSIVPTDTQYF
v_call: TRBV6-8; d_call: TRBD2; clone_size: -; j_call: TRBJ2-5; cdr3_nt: TGTGCCACCAGGACTAGCGGGAGCTTGGAGACCCAGTACTTC; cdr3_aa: CATRTSGSLETQYF
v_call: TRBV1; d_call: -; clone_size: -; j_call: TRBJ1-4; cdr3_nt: TGCGCCAGCAGCGACAAACCGACTATGGGGCCACCGTTAAATGAAAAACTGTTTTTT; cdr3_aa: CASSDKPTMGPPLNEKLFF
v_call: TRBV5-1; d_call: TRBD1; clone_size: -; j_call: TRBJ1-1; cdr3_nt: TGCGCCAGCAGCCGAGAGGGGACAGCGAACACTGAAGCTTTCTTT; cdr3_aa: CASSREGTANTEAFF
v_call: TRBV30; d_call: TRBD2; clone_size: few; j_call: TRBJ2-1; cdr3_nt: TGTGCCTGGAGTGGGCCGGGACTAGCGGTACTTGAGCAGTTCTTC; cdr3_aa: CAWSGPGLAVLEQFF
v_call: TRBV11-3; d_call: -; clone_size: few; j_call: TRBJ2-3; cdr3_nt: TGTGCCAGCAGCACTGGGGGGATTCTCACAGATACGCAGTATTTT; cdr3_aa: CASSTGGILTDTQYF
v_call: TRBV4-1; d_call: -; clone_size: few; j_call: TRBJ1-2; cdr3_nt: TGCGCCAGCAGCCAGCAGGAGGGCTATGGCTACACCTTC; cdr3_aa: CASSQQEGYGYTF
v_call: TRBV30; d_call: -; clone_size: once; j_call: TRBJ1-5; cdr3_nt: TGTGCCTGGAGTCGACAGGGCAATCAGCCCCAGCATTTT; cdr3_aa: CAWSRQGNQPQHF
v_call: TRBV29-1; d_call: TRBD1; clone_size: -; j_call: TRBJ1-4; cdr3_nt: TGCAGCGTTGGCAAGGGACAGGGCGGGAATGAAAAACTGTTTTTT; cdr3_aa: CSVGKGQGGNEKLFF
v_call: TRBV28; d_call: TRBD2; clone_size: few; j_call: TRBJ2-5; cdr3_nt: TGTGCCAGCAGTTTACCTCGGACTAGCGGGGGTAGGAAGGAGACCCAGTACTTC; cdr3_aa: CASSLPRTSGGRKETQYF
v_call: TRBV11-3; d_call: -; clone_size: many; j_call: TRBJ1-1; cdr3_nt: TGTGCCAGCAGCTTAGTTAGACAGAAGAACACTGAAGCTTTCTTT; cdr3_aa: CASSLVRQKNTEAFF
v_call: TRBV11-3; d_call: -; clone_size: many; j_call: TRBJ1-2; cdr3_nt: TGTGCCAGCAGCCCCCGGGCTATGAACTATGGCTACACCTTC; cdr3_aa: CASSPRAMNYGYTF
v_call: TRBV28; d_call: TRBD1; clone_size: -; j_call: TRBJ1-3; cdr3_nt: TGTGCCAGCAGTTTGTGGACAGGGTCGGCAAACACCATATATTTT; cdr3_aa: CASSLWTGSANTIYF
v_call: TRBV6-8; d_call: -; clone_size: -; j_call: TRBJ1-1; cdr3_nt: TGTGCCAGCAGTTACTCGAGGGCCAGGGAGAACACTGAAGCTTTCTTT; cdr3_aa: CASSYSRARENTEAFF
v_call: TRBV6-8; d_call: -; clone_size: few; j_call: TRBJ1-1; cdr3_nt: TGTGCCAGCTTGGTTCTCGACGGGATCGGGGACACTGAAGCTTTCTTT; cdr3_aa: CASLVLDGIGDTEAFF
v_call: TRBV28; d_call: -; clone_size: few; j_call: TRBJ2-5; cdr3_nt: TGTGCCAGCAGTCGCTCCCAAGAGACCCAGTACTTC; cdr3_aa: CASSRSQETQYF
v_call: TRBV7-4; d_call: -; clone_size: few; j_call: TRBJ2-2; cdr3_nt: TGTGCCAGCAGCTCAGTATCTCAGGGGGAGCTGTTTTTT; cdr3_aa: CASSSVSQGELFF
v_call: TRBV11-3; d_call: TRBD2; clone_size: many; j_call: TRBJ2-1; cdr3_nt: TGTGCCAGCAGCCACAGCGGGAGTCCCTACAATGAGCAGTTCTTC; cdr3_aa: CASSHSGSPYNEQFF
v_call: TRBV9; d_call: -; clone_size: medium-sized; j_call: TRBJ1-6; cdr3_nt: TGTGCCAGCAGTGACGGACGGTCCTCCAATTCACCCCTCCACTTT; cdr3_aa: CASSDGRSSNSPLHF
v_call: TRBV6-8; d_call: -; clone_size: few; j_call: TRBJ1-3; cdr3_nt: TGTGCCAGCAGTTACTCGATCAGTCTCTCTGGAAACACCATATATTTT; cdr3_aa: CASSYSISLSGNTIYF
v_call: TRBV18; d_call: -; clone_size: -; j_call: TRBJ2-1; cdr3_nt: TGTGCCAGCTCACCATTAGGGTACCAGACCGGCAGTGAGCAGTTCTTC; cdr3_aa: CASSPLGYQTGSEQFF
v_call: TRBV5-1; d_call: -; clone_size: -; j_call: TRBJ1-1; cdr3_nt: TGCGCCAGCAGCTTGGACGGCAGTATGAACACTGAAGCTTTCTTT; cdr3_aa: CASSLDGSMNTEAFF
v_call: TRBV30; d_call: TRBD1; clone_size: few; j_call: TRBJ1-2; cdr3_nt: TGTGCCTGGAGTGTAGAGTGGGACAGAACTAACTATGGCTACACCTTC; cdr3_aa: CAWSVEWDRTNYGYTF
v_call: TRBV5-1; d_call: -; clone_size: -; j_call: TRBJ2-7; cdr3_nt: TGCGCCAGCAGCCCCGGGACCGACACCTACGAGCAGTACTTC; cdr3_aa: CASSPGTDTYEQYF
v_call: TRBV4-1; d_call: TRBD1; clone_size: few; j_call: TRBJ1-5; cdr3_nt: TGCGCCAGCAGCCAAGGGACAGGGGAAGGTCAGCCCCAGCATTTT; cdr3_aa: CASSQGTGEGQPQHF
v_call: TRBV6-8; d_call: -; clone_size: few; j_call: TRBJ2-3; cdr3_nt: TGTGCCAGCAGCAGGGACATCCAGAACACAGATACGCAGTATTTT; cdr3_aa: CASSRDIQNTDTQYF
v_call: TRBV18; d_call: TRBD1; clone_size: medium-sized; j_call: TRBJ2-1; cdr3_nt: TGTGCCAGCTCATTCGCACAGGGGTCGAGCTCCTACAATGAGCAGTTCTTC; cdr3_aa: CASSFAQGSSSYNEQFF
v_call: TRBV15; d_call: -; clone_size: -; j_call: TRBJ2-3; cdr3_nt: TGTGCCACCAGCAGAGATCATCGGGGGCGGACGCAGTATTTT; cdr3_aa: CATSRDHRGRTQYF
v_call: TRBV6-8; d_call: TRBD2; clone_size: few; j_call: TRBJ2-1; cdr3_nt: TGTGCCAGCAGTTACAGACTAGCGGCCTACAATGAGCAGTTCTTC; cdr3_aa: CASSYRLAAYNEQFF
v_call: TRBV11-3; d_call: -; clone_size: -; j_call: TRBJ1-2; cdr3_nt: TGTGCCAGCAGCTTAGATCAGTGGGTGGATGGCTACACCTTC; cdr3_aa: CASSLDQWVDGYTF
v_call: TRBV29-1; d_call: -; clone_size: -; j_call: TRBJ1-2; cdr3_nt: TGCAGCGTGAGGGGGACCGGTGAAGGCTACACCTTC; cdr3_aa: CSVRGTGEGYTF
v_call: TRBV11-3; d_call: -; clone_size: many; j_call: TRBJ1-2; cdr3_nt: TGTGCCAGCACCCCGGGAGCCCCTTACTATGGCTACACCTTC; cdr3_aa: CASTPGAPYYGYTF
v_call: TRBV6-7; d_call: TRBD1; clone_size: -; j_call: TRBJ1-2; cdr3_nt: TGTGCCAGCAGTCTCGGGACAGGGGCCACCTTC; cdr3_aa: CASSLGTGATF
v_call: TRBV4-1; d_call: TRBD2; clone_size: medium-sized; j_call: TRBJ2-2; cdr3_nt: TGCGCCAGCAGCCAAGATTGGACTAGTCCCACCGGGGAGCTGTTTTTT; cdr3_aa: CASSQDWTSPTGELFF